This T cell receptor (beta chain) was sequenced in a study of T cells after yellow fever vaccination. Study results and limitations: The secondary response was weaker but peaked faster, day 5 versus 15. Clones that expanded after primary vaccination mostly reappeared after the booster (roughly 95% CD4, 88% CD8). Bulk-population clonotypes that are abundant could appear as contaminants in FACS-sorted repertoires.

V gave up 0 bases and J gave up 8 bases, with 26 bases separating them. Germline V gene data show CDR1 as SGHRS and CDR2 as YFSETQ. The CDR3 extends over 19 amino acids. Template switching by 5'RACE produced TCR cDNA, adding a universal primer site and UMIs. From the 5' RACE reads, TCRdb called clonotypes with MiXCR, one entry per CDR3 protein. This table has under 300,000 distinct CDR3 sequences, over 6.5% appearing once. For this clonotype: Its target is unknown.

The sequences come from CD4+ T cells sorted from PBMCs, collected on the day of the yellow fever booster vaccination. This rearrangement joins TRBV5-1 to TRBJ1-4, with D perhaps matching TRBD1 (6 bases). The TCR comes from a man aged 30 to 39 who received the YFV17D yellow fever vaccine. The DNA of the CDR3 is TGCGCCAGCAGCTTGGCCGGGGGCGCGACCGACGACAAAAGAGAAAAACTGTTTTTT. Its protein is CASSLAGGATDDKREKLFF.